The sequence of this T cell receptor (beta chain) was determined in a study of neoadjuvant anti-PD-1 for oral cavity cancer. As for the study in general: Patients mostly received three to four biweekly nivolumab doses at 3 mg/kg before surgery.

This clone was counted only a few times. Its target is not known. Study-level results: TCR analyses covered only a few patients per response group.

TCRdb's copy holds only in-frame clones and misses some; the assay was immunoSEQ multiplex PCR. The table shows about 14,000 clones, with 55% to 80% occurring only once. Patients had newly diagnosed, untreated stage II-IVA oral cavity squamous cell carcinoma. PBMCs were not maintained or expanded in culture before analysis. Trimming removed 4 bases from V and 7 bases from J; junction bases left unmatched: 10. This CDR3 has 14 residues. Per germline, CDR1 SGHNT and CDR2 YYREEE (reference sequence). The sample here was PBMCs, taken before nivolumab (anti-PD-1) treatment. The TCR sequence derives from a person aged 35-79 years with oral cavity squamous cell carcinoma. V usage is TRBV5-4 and J usage is TRBJ1-1; TRBD1 matches 7 bases. CDR3 region: CASSPWDRAIEAFF. For the CDR3, the DNA is TGTGCCAGCAGCCCCTGGGACAGAGCAATTGAAGCTTTCTTT. Filled out from reference TRBV5-4 and TRBJ1-1, the complete variable domain reads ETGVTQSPTHLIKTRGQQVTLRCSSQSGHNTVSWYQQALGQGPQFIFQYYREEENGRGNFPPRFSGLQFPNYSSELNVNALELDDSALYLCASSPWDRAIEAFFGQGTRLTVV.